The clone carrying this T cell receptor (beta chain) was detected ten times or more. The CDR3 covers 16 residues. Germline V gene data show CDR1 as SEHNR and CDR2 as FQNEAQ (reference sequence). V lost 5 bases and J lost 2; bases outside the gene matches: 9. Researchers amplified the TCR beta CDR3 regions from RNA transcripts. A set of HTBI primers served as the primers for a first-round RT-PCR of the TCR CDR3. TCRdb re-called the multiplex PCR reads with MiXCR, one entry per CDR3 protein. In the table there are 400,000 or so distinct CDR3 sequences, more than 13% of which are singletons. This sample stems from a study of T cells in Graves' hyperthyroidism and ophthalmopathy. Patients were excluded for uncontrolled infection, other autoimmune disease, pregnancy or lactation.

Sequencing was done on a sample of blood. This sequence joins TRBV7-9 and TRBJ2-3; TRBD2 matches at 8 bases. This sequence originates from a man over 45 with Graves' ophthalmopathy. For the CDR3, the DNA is TGTGCCAGCAGCCGCAGGAGACTAGCGCACACAGATACGCAGTATTTT. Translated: CASSRRRLAHTDTQYF.